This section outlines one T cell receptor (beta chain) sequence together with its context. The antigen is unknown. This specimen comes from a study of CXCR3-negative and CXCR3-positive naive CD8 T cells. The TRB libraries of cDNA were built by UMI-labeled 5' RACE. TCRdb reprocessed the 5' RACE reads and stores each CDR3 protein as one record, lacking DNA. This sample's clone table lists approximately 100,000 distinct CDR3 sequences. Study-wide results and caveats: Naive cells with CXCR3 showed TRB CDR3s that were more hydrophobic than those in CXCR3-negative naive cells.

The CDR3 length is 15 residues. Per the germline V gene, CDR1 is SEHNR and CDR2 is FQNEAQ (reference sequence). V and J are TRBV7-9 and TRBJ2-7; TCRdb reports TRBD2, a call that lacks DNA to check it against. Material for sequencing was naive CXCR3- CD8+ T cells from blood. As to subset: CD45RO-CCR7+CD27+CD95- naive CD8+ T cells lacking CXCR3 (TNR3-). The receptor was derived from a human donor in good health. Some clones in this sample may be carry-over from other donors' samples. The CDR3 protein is CASSLEVAVDYEQYF.